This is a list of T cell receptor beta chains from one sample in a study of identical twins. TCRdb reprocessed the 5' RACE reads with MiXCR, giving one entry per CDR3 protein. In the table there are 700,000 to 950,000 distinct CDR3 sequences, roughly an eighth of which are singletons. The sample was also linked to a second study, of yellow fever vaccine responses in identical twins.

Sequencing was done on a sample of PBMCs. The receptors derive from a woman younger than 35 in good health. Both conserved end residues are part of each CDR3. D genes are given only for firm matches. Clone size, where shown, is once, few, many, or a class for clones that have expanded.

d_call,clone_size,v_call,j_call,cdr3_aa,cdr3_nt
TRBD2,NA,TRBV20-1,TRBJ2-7,CSVSAGEKGYEQYF,TGCAGTGTTAGTGCGGGGGAGAAAGGTTACGAGCAGTACTTC
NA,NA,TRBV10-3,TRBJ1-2,CAISDSALPYGYTF,TGTGCCATCAGTGATTCCGCCCTGCCTTATGGCTACACCTTC
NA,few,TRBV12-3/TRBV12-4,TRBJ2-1,CASSFGGGLHKIDNEQFF,TGTGCCAGCAGTTTTGGAGGGGGGCTCCATAAGATCGACAATGAGCAGTTCTTC
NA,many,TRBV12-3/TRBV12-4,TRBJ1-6,CASSRGGGNNSPLHF,TGTGCCAGCAGCCGAGGGGGAGGCAATAATTCACCCCTCCACTTT
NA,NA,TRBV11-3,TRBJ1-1,CASSLLTVLSTEAFF,TGTGCCAGCAGCTTACTGACAGTTTTGAGTACTGAAGCTTTCTTT
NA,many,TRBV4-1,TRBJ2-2,CASSQDPGHRNTGELFF,TGCGCCAGCAGCCAAGATCCGGGACACCGGAACACCGGGGAGCTGTTTTTT
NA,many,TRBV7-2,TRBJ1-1,CASSLAGGRTEAFF,TGTGCCAGCAGCTTAGCGGGGGGAAGAACTGAAGCTTTCTTT
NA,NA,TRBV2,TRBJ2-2,CASSEQVDTGELFF,TGTGCCAGCAGTGAACAGGTGGACACCGGGGAGCTGTTTTTT
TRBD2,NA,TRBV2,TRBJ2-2,CASTDGRAWERVSGELFF,TGTGCCAGCACGGACGGGAGGGCCTGGGAGAGGGTGTCCGGGGAGCTGTTTTTT
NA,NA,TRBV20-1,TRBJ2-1,CSARVVGAGSSYNEQFF,TGCAGTGCTAGAGTCGTGGGGGCGGGTAGCTCCTACAATGAGCAGTTCTTC
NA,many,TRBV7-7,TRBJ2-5,CASSPTDIQETQYF,TGTGCCAGCAGTCCGACAGACATCCAAGAGACCCAGTACTTC
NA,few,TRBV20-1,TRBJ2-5,CSASPGVWETQYF,TGCAGTGCTAGCCCGGGAGTATGGGAGACCCAGTACTTC
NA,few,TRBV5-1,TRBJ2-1,CASRRGEDRMEQFF,TGCGCCAGCAGGAGGGGGGAGGATCGCATGGAGCAGTTCTTC
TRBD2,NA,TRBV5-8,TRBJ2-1,CASSLAGVRYNEQFF,TGTGCCAGCAGCCTAGCGGGAGTACGATACAATGAGCAGTTCTTC
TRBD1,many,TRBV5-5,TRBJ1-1,CASSPPGQGVEAFF,TGTGCCAGCAGCCCCCCGGGACAGGGGGTTGAAGCTTTCTTT
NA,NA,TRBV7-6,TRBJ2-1,CASSLTGTAGHEQFF,TGTGCCAGCAGCTTAACCGGGACAGCGGGGCATGAGCAGTTCTTC
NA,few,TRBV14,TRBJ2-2,CASSQAGTRTSSWNTGELFF,TGTGCCAGCAGCCAAGCCGGGACTCGGACCTCATCTTGGAACACCGGGGAGCTGTTTTTT
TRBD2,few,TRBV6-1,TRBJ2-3,CASSHPSGGGTDTQYF,TGTGCCAGCAGCCACCCTAGCGGGGGTGGCACAGATACGCAGTATTTT
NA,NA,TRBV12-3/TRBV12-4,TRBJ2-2,CASSFGGRINTGELFF,TGTGCCAGCAGTTTCGGAGGGAGAATCAACACCGGGGAGCTGTTTTTT
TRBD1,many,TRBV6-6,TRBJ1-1,CASRTGGEAFF,TGTGCCAGCAGAACAGGGGGCGAAGCTTTCTTT
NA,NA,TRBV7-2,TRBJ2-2,CASSLSMAGELFF,TGTGCCAGCAGCTTATCCATGGCTGGGGAGCTGTTTTTT
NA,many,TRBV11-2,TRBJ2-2,CASSPFLGTGELFF,TGTGCCAGCAGCCCTTTTCTCGGGACCGGGGAGCTGTTTTTT
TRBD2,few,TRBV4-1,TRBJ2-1,CASSQGGGLADYEQFF,TGCGCCAGCAGCCAAGGGGGGGGACTAGCAGACTATGAGCAGTTCTTC
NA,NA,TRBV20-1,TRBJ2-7,CSASSPDFSPSYEQYF,TGCAGTGCTAGCTCCCCGGACTTTTCACCTTCCTACGAGCAGTACTTC
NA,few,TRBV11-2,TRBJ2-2,CASSSGPMAGELFF,TGTGCCAGCAGCTCGGGCCCTATGGCCGGGGAGCTGTTTTTT
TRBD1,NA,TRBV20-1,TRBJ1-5,CSAGNDRGDQPQHF,TGCAGTGCTGGAAATGACAGGGGGGATCAGCCCCAGCATTTT
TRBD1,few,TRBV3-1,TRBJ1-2,CASSQGGAGGERSYTF,TGTGCCAGCAGCCAAGGGGGTGCAGGGGGCGAACGTAGCTACACCTTC
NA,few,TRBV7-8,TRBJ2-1,CASSLLGEKRFF,TGTGCCAGCAGCTTATTAGGGGAGAAGCGGTTCTTC
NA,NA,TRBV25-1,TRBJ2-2,CASSDRHPGELFF,TGTGCCAGCAGTGACCGACACCCCGGGGAGCTGTTTTTT
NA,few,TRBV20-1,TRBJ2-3,CSARVSAEITDTQYF,TGCAGTGCTAGAGTATCAGCGGAAATCACAGATACGCAGTATTTT
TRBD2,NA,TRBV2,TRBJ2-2,CARQAGADTGELFF,TGTGCCAGACAAGCGGGAGCGGACACCGGGGAGCTGTTTTTT
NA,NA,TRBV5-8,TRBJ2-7,CASSFSGTLIGQYF,TGTGCCAGCAGCTTTTCCGGGACTTTAATCGGGCAGTACTTC
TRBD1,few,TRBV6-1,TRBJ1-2,CASTNRDRDYGYTF,TGTGCCAGCACGAATAGGGACAGGGACTATGGCTACACCTTC
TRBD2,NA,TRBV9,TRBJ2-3,CASSASGGALDTQYF,TGTGCCAGCAGCGCCAGCGGGGGGGCCTTGGATACGCAGTATTTT
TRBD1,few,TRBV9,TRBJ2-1,CASSIGTGRGLEQFF,TGTGCCAGCAGCATCGGGACAGGGCGAGGATTGGAACAGTTCTTC
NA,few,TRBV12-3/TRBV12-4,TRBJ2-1,CASVFGASLNEQFF,TGTGCCAGCGTCTTTGGGGCCTCCCTCAATGAGCAGTTCTTC
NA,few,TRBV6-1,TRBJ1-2,CASSETTMRLGYTF,TGTGCCAGCAGTGAGACGACCATGCGCCTTGGCTACACCTTC
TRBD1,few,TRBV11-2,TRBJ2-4,CASSLVGTGGQNIQYF,TGTGCCAGCAGCTTAGTAGGGACAGGGGGCCAAAACATTCAGTACTTC
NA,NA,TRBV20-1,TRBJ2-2,CSAKGGFGQNTGELFF,TGCAGTGCTAAAGGGGGTTTCGGGCAGAACACCGGGGAGCTGTTTTTT
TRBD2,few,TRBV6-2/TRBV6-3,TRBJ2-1,CASSKTSGGADEQFF,TGTGCCAGCAGTAAAACTAGCGGGGGGGCCGATGAGCAGTTCTTC
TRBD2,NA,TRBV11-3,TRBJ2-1,CASRKESGRANEQFF,TGTGCCAGCCGAAAAGAAAGCGGGAGGGCCAATGAGCAGTTCTTC